This TCR beta chain originates from a study of T cells expressing NK-cell markers. Across the study: There were seven HCMV-seropositive donors and one seronegative donor among the eight sequenced.

Scientists made TCR beta cDNA using 5'RACE template switching with UMIs. TCRdb reprocessed the 5' RACE reads, keeping one entry per CDR3 protein, no DNA. The sample totals 450,000 to 600,000 distinct CDR3 sequences. Germline lookup yields CDR1 LGHDT and CDR2 YNNKEL (reference sequence). The CDR3 totals 14 residues. The sequenced sample was blood T cells: a sorted CD56 or NKG2C T cell subset, CD4+ or CD8+ T cells, or bulk PBMC T cells (not recorded which). This receptor was taken from a man aged 18 to 29 in good health. J is TRBJ2-7 and V is TRBV3-1. CDR3 residues: CASSQDPTSYEQYF.